The 27 T cell receptor beta chains below all came from one sample that was sequenced in a study of PD-1 blockade in mismatch repair-deficient tumors. Clones were read by immunoSEQ multiplex PCR, and TCRdb kept only the in-frame ones, dropping some. The repertoire holds about 34,000 clones, less than 90% seen once, with roughly 3.5% in the top ten. The material sequenced was PBMCs, taken 6 to 7 weeks after starting pembrolizumab. These TCRs come from an adult with mismatch repair-deficient cancer.

This clone has just a few counts. The chain joins TRBV5-4 to TRBJ2-7; TRBD2 agrees at 8 bases. Trimming took 4 bases from V and 0 from J; bases not matched to a gene: 6. Germline V gene data show CDR1 as SGHNT and CDR2 as YYREEE (reference sequence). The CDR3 has 15 amino acids. The CDR3 nucleotides are TGTGCCAGCAGCCCTCCACTAGCGGACTCCTACGAGCAGTACTTC. Translated, it gives CASSPPLADSYEQYF.

V usage is TRBV28 and J usage is TRBJ1-2; TRBD1 might be the D (6 bases). There are 15 residues in the CDR3. Trimming removed 4 bases at V and 4 bases at J, with 16 bases between. Germline V gives CDR1 MDHEN, CDR2 SYDVKM. The CDR3 protein is CASSSTGSGGYGYTF. The CDR3 nucleotides are TGTGCCAGCAGTTCTACAGGGAGCGGAGGCTATGGCTACACCTTC.

This clone appeared once. This chain connects TRBV5-3 to TRBJ1-5; D is unresolved. TRBV5-3 belongs to the ORF category, with a function that is uncertain. V was pared by 0 bases and J by 3 bases, with 13 bases between. The CDR3 totals 16 residues. The CDR3 reads CARSLAGWQDNQPQHF. CDR3 DNA sequence: TGTGCCAGAAGCTTGGCAGGCTGGCAGGACAATCAGCCCCAGCATTTT.

This clone was detected once. The chain couples TRBV5-1 to TRBJ2-2; a possible D gene is TRBD2 (6 bases). This CDR3 is 15 amino acids long. V gave up 0 bases and J gave up 5 bases, with 11 bases separating them. The V gene's germline CDR1 is SGHRS and CDR2 YFSETQ. CDR3 nucleotide sequence: TGCGCCAGCAGCTTGGCGGGAGTAGGGACCGGGGAGCTGTTTTTT. Its translation is CASSLAGVGTGELFF.

The J gene is TRBJ1-4, the V gene TRBV18; TRBD1 is a possible D gene (5 bases). Trimming removed 3 bases at V and 0 bases at J, with 11 bases between. Germline CDR1 and CDR2: KGHSH and LQKENI. The CDR3 runs 16 residues. CDR3 sequence reads: CASSPADTSTNEKLFF. The CDR3 DNA is TGTGCCAGCTCACCCGCGGACACGTCAACTAATGAAAAACTGTTTTTT. Filled out from reference TRBV18 and TRBJ1-4, the complete variable domain reads NAGVMQNPRHLVRRRGQEARLRCSPMKGHSHVYWYRQLPEEGLKFMVYLQKENIIDESGMPKERFSAEFPKEGPSILRIQQVVRGDSAAYFCASSPADTSTNEKLFFGSGTQLSVL.

The J gene is TRBJ2-3, the V gene TRBV28; TRBD2 is a possible D gene (5 bases). V was shortened by 4 bases and J by 4 bases, with 6 bases between the two germline ends. This CDR3 comprises 12 residues. Germline V gene data show CDR1 as MDHEN and CDR2 as SYDVKM. The CDR3 sequence: CASSSRADTQYF. In DNA, the CDR3 is TGTGCCAGCAGTTCGCGGGCAGATACGCAGTATTTT.

The rearrangement links TRBV5-8 to TRBJ2-6; D is possibly TRBD1 (6 bases). Germline loops: CDR1 SGHTS, CDR2 YDEGEE. The CDR3 covers 20 residues. V shed 5 bases and J shed 0 bases, with 24 bases lying between them. Written as DNA, the CDR3 is TGTGCCAGCAGTTCCGGCCGAAAGACAGGCGTTTACTCTGGGGCCAACGTCCTGACTTTC. It encodes CASSSGRKTGVYSGANVLTF.

The CDR3, as DNA: TGCAGCGTTTGGCAAAACACTGAAGCTTTCTTT. Amino acids: CSVWQNTEAFF. This sequence joins TRBV29-1 and TRBJ1-1; unclear D gene. Germline CDR1 SQVTM, CDR2 ANQGSEA. V shed 5 bases and J shed 2 bases, with 6 bases lying between them. The CDR3 runs 11 residues.

This sequence joins TRBV28 and TRBJ2-2; perhaps TRBD2 as D (6 bases). The CDR3 has 12 residues. Germline CDR1 MDHEN, CDR2 SYDVKM. V lost 8 bases to trimming and J lost 6 bases, with 10 bases between them. The CDR3 bases are TGTGCCAGCCCTAGCGTCGCCGGGGAGCTGTTTTTT. It specifies CASPSVAGELFF.

J is TRBJ1-1 and V is TRBV21-1; TRBD1 is the table's D call, not checked against the DNA. TRBV21-1 is deemed a pseudogene. The CDR3 extends over 14 amino acids. CDR3 DNA sequence: TGTGCCAGCAGCTCACAGGGAGTAGGCACTGAAGCTTTCTTT. This translates into CASSSQGVGTEAFF.

This clone was observed a few times. This rearrangement joins TRBV5-4 to TRBJ2-7, with 11 bases fitting TRBD1. The CDR3 extends over 15 amino acids. Germline V CDR1 and CDR2: SGHNT, YYREEE (reference sequence). The ends lost 4 bases at V and 3 bases at J; junction bases unmatched: 6. CDR3 loop: CASSRGQGANYEQYF. CDR3 bases: TGTGCCAGCAGCCGCGGACAGGGGGCTAACTACGAGCAGTACTTC.

This clone has a handful of counts. V gene TRBV11-2 combines with J gene TRBJ1-2, with D hard to call. This CDR3 comprises 13 residues. Germline CDR1 is SGHAT and CDR2 is FQNNGV. The V and J ends lost 4 bases and 3 bases respectively, with 9 bases between them. CDR3 residues: CASSSLGDYGYTF. The CDR3 DNA reads TGTGCCAGCAGCTCCCTCGGGGACTATGGCTACACCTTC.

This clone was seen more than once but under ten times. The genes are TRBV28 and TRBJ2-5; TRBD1 agrees at 7 bases. The DNA end lines up better with TRBJ2-7; the J call may be wrong. From germline, CDR1 is MDHEN and CDR2 SYDVKM. The CDR3 is 13 residues long. The CDR3 sequence: CASKVTGRYEQYF. The CDR3 nucleotides are TGTGCCAGCAAAGTGACAGGGCGCTACGAGCAGTACTTC.

The chain recombines TRBV4-2 with TRBJ2-3; TRBD2 matches at 12 bases. The CDR3 contains 18 residues. The V gene's germline CDR1 is LGHNA and CDR2 YNFKEQ. The J segment lost 4 bases and the V segment lost 1 base, leaving 9 bases of the junction unmatched. This CDR3 is CASSQVSLAGGTPDTQYF. DNA of the CDR3: TGTGCCAGCAGCCAAGTGAGCCTAGCGGGAGGGACCCCAGATACGCAGTATTTT.

The CDR3, as DNA: TGTGCCAGCTCACCGCGACACGAGTATAGCAATCAGCCCCAGCATTTT. Translated: CASSPRHEYSNQPQHF. The chain couples TRBV18 to TRBJ1-5; D remains unclear. Germline CDR1 is KGHSH and CDR2 is LQKENI. The CDR3 spans 16 residues. The germline V and J ends were trimmed by 3 bases and 0 bases, with 12 bases remaining between them.

The chain couples TRBV10-2 to TRBJ2-4; 10 nucleotides align to TRBD2. Trimming at V came to 3 bases and at J to 5 bases, leaving 4 bases not matched to a gene. The CDR3 runs to 15 residues. Germline CDR1 WSHSY, CDR2 SAAADI. The CDR3 DNA sequence: TGCGCCAGCAGTGAACAGCTAGCGGGAGAAAACATTCAGTACTTC. Translated, it gives CASSEQLAGENIQYF.

CDR3 nucleotides: TGTGCCAGCAGCTTAAATACTTGGTCTAGCGGGAGGCATACGCAGTATTTT. Translated, it gives CASSLNTWSSGRHTQYF. V usage is TRBV7-9 and J usage is TRBJ2-3, with 11 bases lining up with TRBD2. The CDR3 is made up of 17 amino acids. After removal of 2 bases from V and 7 bases from J, the junction contained 11 bases not matched to a gene. Germline V gene sequence: CDR1 SEHNR, CDR2 FQNEAQ (reference sequence).

This chain joins TRBV18 and TRBJ2-1, with 8 bases lining up with TRBD1. CDR1 is KGHSH and CDR2 is LQKENI in the germline V gene. The V and J ends lost 1 base and 7 bases, in that order; junction bases with no gene match: 9. This CDR3 comprises 16 residues. The CDR3 DNA sequence: TGTGCCAGCTCACCACAGTCAGGGGGCGCAGGTAATGAGCAGTTCTTC. This translates into CASSPQSGGAGNEQFF.

Only one count was recorded for this clone. The chain carries TRBV27 and TRBJ2-1, with D possibly being TRBD2 (7 bases). The germline gives CDR1 MNHEY, CDR2 SMNVEV (reference sequence). The CDR3 is 16 amino acids. V was cut by 4 bases and J by 3 bases, with 16 bases left in between. The CDR3 DNA reads as TGTGCCAGCAGTTCCCTCGGGGGGCTTTACTACAATGAGCAGTTCTTC. Its translation is CASSSLGGLYYNEQFF.

Here the CDR3 reads CASSLDPGTSGKRSSYEQYF. For the CDR3, the DNA is TGCGCCAGCAGCCTAGATCCCGGGACTAGCGGCAAAAGGAGCTCCTACGAGCAGTACTTC. The chain has TRBV4-1 and TRBJ2-7; 11 bases are a match to TRBD2. Germline V gene lookup returns CDR1 MGHRA and CDR2 YSYEKL. Trimming cost V 4 bases and J 0 bases; bases outside gene matches: 17. The CDR3 extends over 20 amino acids.

A few counts support this clone. The chain combines TRBV5-4 with TRBJ1-6, with TRBD1 identical over 9 bases. CDR3 size: 14 residues. Germline-derived CDR1 and CDR2 are SGHNT and YYREEE (reference sequence). Germline trimming cut 4 bases from V and 9 bases from J; bases unmatched to any gene: 5. The CDR3 bases are TGTGCCAGCAGCCAACAGGGGGCAGGTTCACCCCTCCACTTT. Amino acids: CASSQQGAGSPLHF.

The V gene is TRBV27, the J gene TRBJ2-7; maybe TRBD2 (6 bases). The CDR3 is 17 amino acids. V was pared by 0 bases and J by 3 bases, with 18 bases between. Germline loops: CDR1 MNHEY, CDR2 SMNVEV (reference sequence). Here the CDR3 DNA reads TGTGCCAGCAGTTTATCCGTACCGGTGTCTAGCGTCTACGAGCAGTACTTC. Its protein product is CASSLSVPVSSVYEQYF.

In its sample, this clone was seen once. The chain is built from TRBV28 and TRBJ2-1; 9 nucleotides line up with TRBD2. The V gene end was trimmed by 7 bases and the J gene end by 3 bases; junction bases not matched to a gene: 10. Germline loops: CDR1 MDHEN, CDR2 SYDVKM. This CDR3 region has 16 residues. CDR3 sequence (DNA): TGTGCCAGCAAGATGGGGAGTAGCGGGAGCTACAATGAGCAGTTCTTC. Its translation: CASKMGSSGSYNEQFF. The whole variable domain, filled in from reference TRBV28 and TRBJ2-1, reads DVKVTQSSRYLVKRTGEKVFLECVQDMDHENMFWYRQDPGLGLRLIYFSYDVKMKEKGDIPEGYSVSREKKERFSLILESASTNQTSMYLCASKMGSSGSYNEQFFGPGTRLTVL.

In this sample, this clone is medium-sized (0.01 to 0.1%). This sequence joins TRBV5-3 and TRBJ2-2; 7 bases are a match to TRBD2. TRBV5-3 is noted as an ORF with a role that remains uncertain. J gave up 0 bases and V 0 bases, and 2 bases lay outside the gene matches. This CDR3 has 16 amino acids. In nucleotides, the CDR3 is TGTGCCAGAAGCTTGGCCGGACTAGCGAACACCGGGGAGCTGTTTTTT. Its protein product is CARSLAGLANTGELFF.

This clone is a singleton in its sample. This chain joins TRBV28 and TRBJ1-1; 9 nucleotides line up with TRBD1. V shed 5 bases and J 6 bases; nucleotides not matched to a gene: 16. This CDR3 comprises 17 residues. From germline, CDR1 is MDHEN and CDR2 SYDVKM. CDR3 protein: CASSLKTGGGPTAEAFF. The CDR3 DNA sequence: TGTGCCAGCAGTCTTAAGACAGGGGGGGGCCCGACGGCTGAAGCTTTCTTT. Together with reference TRBV28 and TRBJ1-1, the CDR3 gives the full variable domain: DVKVTQSSRYLVKRTGEKVFLECVQDMDHENMFWYRQDPGLGLRLIYFSYDVKMKEKGDIPEGYSVSREKKERFSLILESASTNQTSMYLCASSLKTGGGPTAEAFFGQGTRLTVV.

The chain is built from TRBV21-1 and TRBJ1-5. TRBV21-1 is described as a pseudogene. The CDR3 has 15 amino acids. Here the CDR3 reads CASSKGGSSNQPQHF. The CDR3 bases are TGTGCCAGCAGCAAAGGAGGGTCGAGCAATCAGCCCCAGCATTTT.

The chain is built from TRBV19 and TRBJ2-1, with 12 bases lining up with TRBD2. CDR1 and CDR2 (germline): LNHDA, SQIVND (reference sequence). The CDR3 has 15 residues. Trimming at V came to 10 bases and at J to 2 bases, leaving 6 bases not matched to a gene. CDR3: CATLRLAGAYNEQFF. The CDR3 nucleotides read TGTGCCACCCTTCGACTAGCGGGAGCCTACAATGAGCAGTTCTTC.